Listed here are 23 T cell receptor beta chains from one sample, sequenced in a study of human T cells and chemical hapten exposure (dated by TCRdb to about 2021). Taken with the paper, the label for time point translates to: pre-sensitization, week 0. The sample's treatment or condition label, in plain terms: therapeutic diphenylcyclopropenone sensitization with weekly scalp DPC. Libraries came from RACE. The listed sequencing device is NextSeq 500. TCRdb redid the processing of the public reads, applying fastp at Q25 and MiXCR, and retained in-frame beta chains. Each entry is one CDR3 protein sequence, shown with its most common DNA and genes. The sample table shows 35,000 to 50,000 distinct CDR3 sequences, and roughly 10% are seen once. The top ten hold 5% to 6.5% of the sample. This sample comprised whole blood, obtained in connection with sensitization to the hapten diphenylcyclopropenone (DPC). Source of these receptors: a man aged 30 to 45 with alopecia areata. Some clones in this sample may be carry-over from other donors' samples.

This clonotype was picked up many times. The chain's CDR3 is CASSIVSHYNEQFF. The CDR3 DNA reads as TGTGCCAGTAGTATAGTAAGCCATTACAATGAGCAGTTCTTC. The chain couples TRBV19 to TRBJ2-1; D is unresolved. Looked up from germline, CDR1 is LNHDA and CDR2 is SQIVND (reference sequence). CDR3 size: 14 residues. V lost 1 base to trimming and J lost 4 bases, with 8 bases between them.

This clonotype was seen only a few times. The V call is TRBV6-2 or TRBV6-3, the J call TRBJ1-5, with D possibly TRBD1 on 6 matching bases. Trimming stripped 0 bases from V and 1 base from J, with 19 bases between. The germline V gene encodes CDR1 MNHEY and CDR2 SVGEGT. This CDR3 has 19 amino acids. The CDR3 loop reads CASSYSTGGRAPSNQPQHF. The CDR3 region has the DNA TGTGCCAGCAGTTACTCGACAGGTGGCAGGGCACCCAGCAATCAGCCCCAGCATTTT.

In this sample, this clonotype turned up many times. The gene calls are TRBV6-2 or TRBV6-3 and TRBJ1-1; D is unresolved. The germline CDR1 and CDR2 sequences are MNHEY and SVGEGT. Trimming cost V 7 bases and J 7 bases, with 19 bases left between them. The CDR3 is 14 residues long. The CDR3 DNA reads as TGTGCCAGCACCCACGTCCAGAGATTAAATGAAGCTTTCTTT. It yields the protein CASTHVQRLNEAFF.

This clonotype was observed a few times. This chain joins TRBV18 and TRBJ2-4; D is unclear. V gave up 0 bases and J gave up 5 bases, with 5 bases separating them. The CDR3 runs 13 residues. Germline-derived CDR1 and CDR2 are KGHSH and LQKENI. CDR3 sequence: CASSPPDQNIQYF. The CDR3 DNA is TGTGCCAGCTCACCACCGGACCAAAACATTCAGTACTTC.

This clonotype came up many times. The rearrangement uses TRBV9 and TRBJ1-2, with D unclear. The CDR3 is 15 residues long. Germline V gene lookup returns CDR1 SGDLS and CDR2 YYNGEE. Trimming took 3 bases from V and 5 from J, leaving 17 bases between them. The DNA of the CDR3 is TGTGCCAGCAGCGCAACCTCAGCTGACCCATATGGCTACACCTTC. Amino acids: CASSATSADPYGYTF.

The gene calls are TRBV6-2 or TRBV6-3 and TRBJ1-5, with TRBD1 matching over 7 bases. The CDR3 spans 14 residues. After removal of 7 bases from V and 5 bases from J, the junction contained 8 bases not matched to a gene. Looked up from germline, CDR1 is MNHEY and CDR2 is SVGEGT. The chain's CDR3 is CASKKGQVDQPQHF. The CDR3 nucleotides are TGTGCCAGCAAAAAAGGACAGGTAGATCAGCCCCAGCATTTT.

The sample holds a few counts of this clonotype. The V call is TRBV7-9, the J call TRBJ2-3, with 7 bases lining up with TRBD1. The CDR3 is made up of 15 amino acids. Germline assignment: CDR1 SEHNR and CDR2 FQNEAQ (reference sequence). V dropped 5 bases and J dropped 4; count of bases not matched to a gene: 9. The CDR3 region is CASSPPGQSPDTQYF. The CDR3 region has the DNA TGTGCCAGCAGCCCTCCGGGACAGAGTCCAGATACGCAGTATTTT.

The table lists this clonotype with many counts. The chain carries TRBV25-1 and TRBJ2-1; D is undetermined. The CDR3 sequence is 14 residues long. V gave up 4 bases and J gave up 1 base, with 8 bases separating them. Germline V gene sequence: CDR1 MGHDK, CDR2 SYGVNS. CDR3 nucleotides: TGTGCCAGCAGTGTCTCAGTATCCTACAATGAGCAGTTCTTC. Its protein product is CASSVSVSYNEQFF.

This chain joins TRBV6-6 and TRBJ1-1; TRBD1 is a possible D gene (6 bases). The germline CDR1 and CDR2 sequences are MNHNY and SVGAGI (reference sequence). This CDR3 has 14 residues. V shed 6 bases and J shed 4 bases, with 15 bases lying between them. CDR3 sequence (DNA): TGTGCCAGCAGCACGACAGGCCAGAGCACTGAAGCTTTCTTT. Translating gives CASSTTGQSTEAFF.

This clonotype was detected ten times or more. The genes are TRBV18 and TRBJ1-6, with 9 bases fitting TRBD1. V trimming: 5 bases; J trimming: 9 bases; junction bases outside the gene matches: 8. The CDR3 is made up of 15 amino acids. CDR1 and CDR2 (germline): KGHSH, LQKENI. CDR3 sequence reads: CASSGAGTGLSPLHF. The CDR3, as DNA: TGTGCCAGCTCAGGCGCCGGGACAGGGCTTTCACCCCTCCACTTT. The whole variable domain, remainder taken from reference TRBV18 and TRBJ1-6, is NAGVMQNPRHLVRRRGQEARLRCSPMKGHSHVYWYRQLPEEGLKFMVYLQKENIIDESGMPKERFSAEFPKEGPSILRIQQVVRGDSAAYFCASSGAGTGLSPLHFGNGTRLTVT.

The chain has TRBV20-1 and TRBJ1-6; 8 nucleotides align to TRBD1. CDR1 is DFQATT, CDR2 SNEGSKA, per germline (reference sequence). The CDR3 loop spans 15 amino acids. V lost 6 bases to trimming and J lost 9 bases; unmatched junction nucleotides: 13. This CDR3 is CSASAPTGATSPLHF. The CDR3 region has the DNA TGCAGTGCATCGGCACCGACAGGGGCGACTTCACCCCTCCACTTT.

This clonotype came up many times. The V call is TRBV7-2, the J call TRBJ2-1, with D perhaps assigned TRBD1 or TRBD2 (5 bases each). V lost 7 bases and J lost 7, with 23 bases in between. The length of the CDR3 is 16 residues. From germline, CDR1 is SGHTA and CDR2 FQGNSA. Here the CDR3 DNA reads TGTGCCAGCACCCTACTTGGCGGGCCTAGGGGTAATGAGCAGTTCTTC. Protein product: CASTLLGGPRGNEQFF.

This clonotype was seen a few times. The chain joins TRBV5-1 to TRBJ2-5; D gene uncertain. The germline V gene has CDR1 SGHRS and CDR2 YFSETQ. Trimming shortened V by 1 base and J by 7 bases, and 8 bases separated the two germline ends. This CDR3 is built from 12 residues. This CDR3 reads CASSLTPATQYF. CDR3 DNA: TGCGCCAGCAGCTTGACCCCAGCGACCCAGTACTTC.

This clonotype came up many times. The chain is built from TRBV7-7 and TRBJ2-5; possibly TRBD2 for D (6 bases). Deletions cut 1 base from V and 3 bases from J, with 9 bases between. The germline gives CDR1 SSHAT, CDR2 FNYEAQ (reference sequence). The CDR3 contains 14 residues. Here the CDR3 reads CASSLVWGEETQYF. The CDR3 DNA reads TGTGCCAGCAGCTTAGTTTGGGGGGAAGAGACCCAGTACTTC.

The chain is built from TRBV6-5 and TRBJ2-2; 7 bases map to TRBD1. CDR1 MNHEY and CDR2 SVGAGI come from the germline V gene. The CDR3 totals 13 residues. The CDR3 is CVTKGQITGELFF. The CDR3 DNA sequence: TGTGTCACCAAGGGACAGATCACCGGGGAGCTGTTTTTT.

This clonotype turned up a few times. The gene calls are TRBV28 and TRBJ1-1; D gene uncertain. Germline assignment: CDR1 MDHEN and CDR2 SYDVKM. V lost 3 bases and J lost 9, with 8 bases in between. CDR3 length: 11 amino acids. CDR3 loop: CASSLSTKAFF. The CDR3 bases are TGTGCCAGCAGTTTGAGCACAAAAGCTTTCTTT.

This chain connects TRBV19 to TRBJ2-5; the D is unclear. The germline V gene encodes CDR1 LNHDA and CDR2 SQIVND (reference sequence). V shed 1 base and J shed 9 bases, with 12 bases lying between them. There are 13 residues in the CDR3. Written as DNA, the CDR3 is TGTGCCAGTAGTATAGGGCCGGTCGGGCCCCAGTACTTC. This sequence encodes CASSIGPVGPQYF.

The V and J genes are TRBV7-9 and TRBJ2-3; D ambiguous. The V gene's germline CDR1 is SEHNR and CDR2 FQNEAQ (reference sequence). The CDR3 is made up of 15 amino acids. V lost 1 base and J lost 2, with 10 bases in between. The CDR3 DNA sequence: TGTGCCAGCAGCTTAGTAGGTGACGTCACAGATACGCAGTATTTT. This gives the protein CASSLVGDVTDTQYF.

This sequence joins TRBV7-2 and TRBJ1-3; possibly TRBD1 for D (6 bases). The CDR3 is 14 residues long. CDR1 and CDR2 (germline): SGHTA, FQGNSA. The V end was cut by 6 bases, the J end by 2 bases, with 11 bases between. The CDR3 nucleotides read TGTGCCAGCAGTGAAGGGGGGCCTGGAAACACCATATATTTT. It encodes CASSEGGPGNTIYF.

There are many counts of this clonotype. CDR3 sequence: CASNPGQQNTEAFF. For the CDR3, the DNA is TGTGCCAGCAACCCGGGGCAGCAGAACACTGAAGCTTTCTTT. The chain is built from TRBV7-2 and TRBJ1-1; tentative D call: TRBD1 (5 bases). The CDR3 is 14 amino acids. With 7 bases removed from V and 1 base from J, the gap between germline ends came to 13 bases. Germline values: CDR1 SGHTA, CDR2 FQGNSA.

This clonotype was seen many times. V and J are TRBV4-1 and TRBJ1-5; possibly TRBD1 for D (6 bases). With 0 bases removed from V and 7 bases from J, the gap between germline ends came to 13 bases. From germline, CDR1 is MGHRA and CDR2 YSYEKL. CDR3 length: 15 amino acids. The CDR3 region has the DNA TGCGCCAGCAGCCAAGAGGTCCCCGGGGGCCAGCCCCAGCATTTT. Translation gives CASSQEVPGGQPQHF.

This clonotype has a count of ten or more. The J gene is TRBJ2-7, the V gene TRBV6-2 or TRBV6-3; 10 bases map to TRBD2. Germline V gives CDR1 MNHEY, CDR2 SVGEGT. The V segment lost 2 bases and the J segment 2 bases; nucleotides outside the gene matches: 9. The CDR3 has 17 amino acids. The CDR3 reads CASSYGRGLAETYEQYV. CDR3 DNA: TGTGCCAGCAGTTACGGACGAGGACTAGCGGAGACCTACGAGCAGTACGTC.

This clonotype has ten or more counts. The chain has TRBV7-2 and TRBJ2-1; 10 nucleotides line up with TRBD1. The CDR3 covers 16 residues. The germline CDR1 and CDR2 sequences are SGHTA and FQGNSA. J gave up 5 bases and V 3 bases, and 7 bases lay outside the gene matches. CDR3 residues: CASSLKRQGANNEQFF. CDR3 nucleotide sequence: TGTGCCAGCAGCTTGAAAAGACAGGGGGCTAACAATGAGCAGTTCTTC.